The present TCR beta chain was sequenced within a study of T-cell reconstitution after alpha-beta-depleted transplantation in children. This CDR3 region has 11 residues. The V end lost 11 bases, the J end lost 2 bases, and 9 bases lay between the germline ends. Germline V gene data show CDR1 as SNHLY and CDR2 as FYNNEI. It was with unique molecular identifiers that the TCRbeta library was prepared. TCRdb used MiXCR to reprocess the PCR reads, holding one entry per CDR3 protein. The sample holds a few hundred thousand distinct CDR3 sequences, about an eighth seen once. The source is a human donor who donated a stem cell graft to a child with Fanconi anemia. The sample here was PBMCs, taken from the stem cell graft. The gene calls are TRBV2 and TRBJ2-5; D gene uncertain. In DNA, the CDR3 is TGTGCCTGTTCTAGGCAAGAGACCCAGTACTTC. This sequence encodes CACSRQETQYF. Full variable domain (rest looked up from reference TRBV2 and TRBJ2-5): EPEVTQTPSHQVTQMGQEVILRCVPISNHLYFYWYRQILGQKVEFLVSFYNNEISEKSEIFDDQFSVERPDGSNFTLKIRSTKLEDSAMYFCACSRQETQYFGPGTRLLVL.